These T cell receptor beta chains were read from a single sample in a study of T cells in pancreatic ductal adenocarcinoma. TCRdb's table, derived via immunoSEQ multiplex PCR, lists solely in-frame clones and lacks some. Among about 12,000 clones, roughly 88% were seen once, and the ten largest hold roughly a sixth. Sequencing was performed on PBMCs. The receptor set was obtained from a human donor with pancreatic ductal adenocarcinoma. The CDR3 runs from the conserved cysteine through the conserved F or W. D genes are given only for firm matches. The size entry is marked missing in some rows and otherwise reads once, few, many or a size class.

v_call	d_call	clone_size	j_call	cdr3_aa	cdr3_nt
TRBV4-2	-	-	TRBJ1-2	CASSPSTGNYGYTF	TGTGCCAGCAGCCCTTCAACAGGGAACTATGGCTACACCTTC
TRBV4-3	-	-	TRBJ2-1	CASSKGVNEQFF	TGCGCCAGCAGCAAAGGGGTCAATGAGCAGTTCTTC
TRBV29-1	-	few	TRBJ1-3	CSVVEGTGNTIYF	TGCAGCGTTGTCGAGGGTACAGGAAACACCATATATTTT
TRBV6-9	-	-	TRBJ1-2	CASSYQGANYGYTF	TGTGCCAGCAGTTATCAGGGAGCTAACTATGGCTACACCTTC
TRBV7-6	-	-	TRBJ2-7	CASRDGTSYEQYF	TGTGCCAGCAGGGACGGGACGAGCTACGAGCAGTACTTC
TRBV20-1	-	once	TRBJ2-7	CSARRAEEQYF	TGCAGTGCTAGACGCGCGGAGGAGCAGTACTTC
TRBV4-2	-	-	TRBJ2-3	CASSPRGGGTDTQYF	TGTGCCAGCAGCCCCCGGGGCGGTGGCACAGATACGCAGTATTTT
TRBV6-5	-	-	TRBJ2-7	CATHRTGYEQYF	TGTGCCACCCATAGGACGGGCTACGAGCAGTACTTC
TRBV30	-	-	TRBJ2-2	CAWGRRTNTGELFF	TGTGCCTGGGGGAGGAGAACGAACACCGGGGAGCTGTTTTTT
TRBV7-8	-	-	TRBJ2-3	CASSLPPILARSADTQYF	TGTGCCAGCAGCTTACCTCCGATCCTAGCTAGATCTGCAGATACGCAGTATTTT
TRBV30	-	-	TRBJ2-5	CAWSVAPRVETQYF	TGTGCCTGGAGTGTAGCCCCGCGGGTGGAGACCCAGTACTTC
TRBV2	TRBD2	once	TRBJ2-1	CASSRTSGSFNEQFF	TGTGCCAGCAGTAGGACTAGCGGGTCCTTCAATGAGCAGTTCTTC
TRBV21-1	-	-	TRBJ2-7	CASSKGYGGETSYEQYF	TGTGCCAGCAGCAAAGGGTACGGCGGGGAGACATCCTACGAGCAGTACTTC
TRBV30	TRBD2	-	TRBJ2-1	CAWEAGGPYNEQFF	TGTGCCTGGGAGGCGGGAGGGCCTTACAATGAGCAGTTCTTC
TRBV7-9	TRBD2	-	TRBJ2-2	CASSFSGVNTGELFF	TGTGCCAGCAGCTTTAGCGGGGTGAACACCGGGGAGCTGTTTTTT
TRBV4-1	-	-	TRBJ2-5	CASSQDETQYF	TGCGCCAGCAGCCAAGACGAGACCCAGTACTTC
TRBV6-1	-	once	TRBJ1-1	CASIPTGGWTEAFF	TGTGCCAGCATCCCTACCGGGGGGTGGACTGAAGCTTTCTTT
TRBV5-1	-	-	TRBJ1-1	CASSPGWTEAFF	TGCGCCAGCAGCCCTGGGTGGACTGAAGCTTTCTTT
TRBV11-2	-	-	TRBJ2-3	CASSLGLVGRDTQYF	TGTGCCAGCAGCTTAGGACTTGTGGGGCGAGATACGCAGTATTTT
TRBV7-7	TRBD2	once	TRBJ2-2	CASSQGVAGDTGELFF	TGTGCCAGCAGCCAAGGGGTAGCGGGAGACACCGGGGAGCTGTTTTTT
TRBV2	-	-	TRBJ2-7	CASSPGPRQQYF	TGTGCCAGCAGCCCCGGGCCGAGACAGCAGTACTTC
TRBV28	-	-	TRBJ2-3	CASSLTRPGTDTQYF	TGTGCCAGCAGCCTGACCCGTCCCGGCACAGATACGCAGTATTTT
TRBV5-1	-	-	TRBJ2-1	CASSLGTGNEQFF	TGCGCCAGCAGCCTAGGGACTGGCAATGAGCAGTTCTTC
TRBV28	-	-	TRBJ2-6	CASMAQGLSGANVLTF	TGTGCCAGCATGGCGCAGGGATTGTCTGGGGCCAACGTCCTGACTTTC
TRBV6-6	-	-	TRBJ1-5	CASSYGGNSNQPQHF	TGTGCCAGCAGTTATGGGGGAAATAGCAATCAGCCCCAGCATTTT
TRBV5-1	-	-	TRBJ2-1	CASSLLSGNSYNEQFF	TGCGCCAGCAGCTTGTTAAGCGGAAACTCCTACAATGAGCAGTTCTTC
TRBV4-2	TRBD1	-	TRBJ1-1	CASSRTGQGNTEAFF	TGTGCCAGCAGCCGAACAGGACAGGGGAACACTGAAGCTTTCTTT
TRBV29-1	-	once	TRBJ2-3	CSVDRSSTSFLTQYF	TGCAGCGTTGACCGCTCGTCTACTAGCTTCCTTACGCAGTATTTT
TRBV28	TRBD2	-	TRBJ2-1	CATLAGGRKDEQFF	TGTGCCACATTAGCGGGAGGGAGGAAGGATGAGCAGTTCTTC
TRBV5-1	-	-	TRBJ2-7	CASSLSGGSSYEQYF	TGCGCCAGCAGCTTATCCGGCGGGTCGAGCTACGAGCAGTACTTC
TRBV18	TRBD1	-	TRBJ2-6	CASSPRQGPYKGANVLTF	TGTGCCAGCTCACCCAGACAGGGTCCATATAAGGGGGCCAACGTCCTGACTTTC